Given below is one T cell receptor beta chain in context. Antigen specificity is unknown. This entry comes from a study of T cell repertoires in cytomegalovirus infection. V lost 5 bases to trimming and J lost 1 base, with 9 bases between them. The germline CDR1 and CDR2 sequences are SEHNR and FQNEAQ (reference sequence). This CDR3 contains 14 residues. MiXCR, applied by TCRdb to the reads, yields one record per CDR3 protein. The profile shows 550,000 to 850,000 distinct CDR3 sequences, about 33% of them singletons. This sequence originates from a human donor in good health (CMV status not recorded). Some clones in this sample may be carry-over from other donors' samples. This chain uses TRBV7-9 with TRBJ1-5; no clear D. The sequencing here drew on cultured PBMCs, taken from culture after CMV antigen stimulation. The CDR3 reads CASSPMGSNQPQHF. The CDR3 coding sequence is TGTGCCAGCAGCCCAATGGGGAGCAATCAGCCCCAGCATTTT.